This T cell receptor beta chain was observed in a study of T cells in Graves' hyperthyroidism and ophthalmopathy. Study overall: Pretreatment peripheral blood was obtained at initial diagnosis.

The investigators amplified TCR beta CDR3 regions from RNA transcripts. TCR CDR3 regions were first amplified by RT-PCR with HTBI primers. Each CDR3 protein is one row after TCRdb ran MiXCR on the multiplex PCR reads. This table holds 150,000 or so distinct CDR3 sequences, 22% found once. The germline V gene encodes CDR1 SGHTA and CDR2 FQGTGA. This CDR3 region has 15 residues. Trimming stripped 8 bases from V and 4 bases from J, with 17 bases between. The chain combines TRBV7-3 with TRBJ2-2, with D possibly matching TRBD2 (6 bases). Specimen: blood. This receptor was taken from a woman between 50 and 59 years old with Graves' hyperthyroidism that later progressed to Graves' ophthalmopathy. The CDR3 spells CASSADTGATGELFF. The CDR3 nucleotides are TGTGCCAGCTCCGCCGATACGGGAGCCACCGGGGAGCTGTTTTTT. Full variable domain (remainder filled in from reference TRBV7-3 and TRBJ2-2): GAGVSQTPSNKVTEKGKYVELRCDPISGHTALYWYRQSLGQGPEFLIYFQGTGAADDSGLPNDRFFAVRPEGSVSTLKIQRTERGDSAVYLCASSADTGATGELFFGEGSRLTVL.